This TCR beta chain was retrieved from a study of blood T cell repertoires in COVID-19. The study recruited people aged roughly 18 to 100 years across 24 US areas. Clinical history reported by participants formed the basis on which cohorts were assigned. Cohort 3 recovery required two negative PCRs, clearance, or symptom resolution. Trimming removed 7 bases from V and 0 bases from J, with 15 bases in between. Germline CDR1 is MNHEY and CDR2 is SVGAGI. This CDR3 contains 15 residues. Sequenced by immunoSEQ multiplex PCR; TCRdb stores in-frame clones only, minus some. The table shows hundreds of thousands of clones, with around 89% occurring only once.

Sequenced sample: PBMCs or T cells enriched from blood (not recorded which). J is TRBJ1-2 and V is TRBV6-5, with D uncertain. This TCR was recovered from a woman between 50 and 59 years old who had recovered from COVID-19. The CDR3, as DNA: TGTGCCAGCACCGCTAAGACCACTACTAACTATGGCTACACCTTC. This gives the protein CASTAKTTTNYGYTF.